The 25 T cell receptor beta chains presented below share a single source sample, sequenced in a study of T cell repertoires in cytomegalovirus infection. These receptors' antigens are unknown. A single record per CDR3 protein comes from TCRdb applying MiXCR to the reads. Of around 770,000 distinct CDR3 sequences listed, about 28% are singletons. Sample: cultured CD8+ T cells from PBMCs, taken from culture after CMV antigen stimulation. The receptors come from a human donor in good health (CMV status not recorded). Some clones in this sample may be carry-over from other donors' samples.

About this clonotype: This clone may be a read error of a much larger clone one base away. V and J are TRBV28 and TRBJ1-2, with 12 bases that match TRBD1. The germline V gene encodes CDR1 MDHEN and CDR2 SYDVKM. CDR3 size: 19 residues. V gave up 8 bases and J gave up 1 base; unmatched junction bases: 17. In DNA, the CDR3 is TGTGCCAGCGGTTCCAGTTACCGGGACAGGGGGCGGCTTAACTATGGCTACACCTTC. This sequence encodes CASGSSYRDRGRLNYGYTF.

This clonotype has ten or more counts. The chain joins TRBV19 to TRBJ1-1, with a possible D match to TRBD1 (6 bases). The V gene's germline CDR1 is LNHDA and CDR2 SQIVND (reference sequence). The CDR3 is 15 amino acids. Between the trimmed V and J ends, which lost 1 base and 6 bases, there was a span of 15 bases. The CDR3 spells CASSIAGTGASEAFF. The CDR3 bases are TGTGCCAGTAGTATAGCCGGGACGGGGGCCTCTGAAGCTTTCTTT.

J is TRBJ2-1 and V is TRBV27; D gene uncertain. V lost 2 bases and J lost 1, with 12 bases in between. Germline V lookup: CDR1 MNHEY, CDR2 SMNVEV (reference sequence). The CDR3 runs to 16 residues. The CDR3 nucleotides read TGTGCCAGCAGTTTAATAGGCTTGGGATCCTACAATGAGCAGTTCTTC. Protein: CASSLIGLGSYNEQFF.

J is TRBJ2-2 and V is TRBV6-5, with TRBD1 identical over 9 bases. In germline, CDR1 is MNHEY, CDR2 SVGAGI. The CDR3 loop spans 14 amino acids. Trimming at V came to 4 bases and at J to 6 bases, leaving 3 bases not matched to a gene. Here the CDR3 reads CASSLTGGPGELFF. CDR3 sequence (DNA): TGTGCCAGCAGTTTGACAGGGGGACCCGGGGAGCTGTTTTTT.

V is TRBV6-6 and J is TRBJ2-1; TRBD2 matches 9 bases. Germline CDR1 and CDR2: MNHNY and SVGAGI (reference sequence). J lost 6 bases, V lost 2 bases, and 8 bases had no gene match. CDR3 size: 16 residues. This chain's CDR3 is CASSYDGGGAVNEQFF. The CDR3 DNA is TGTGCCAGCAGTTACGATGGCGGGGGGGCCGTCAATGAGCAGTTCTTC.

In its sample, this clonotype was seen many times. This chain's CDR3 is CASSYSSGVVHNEQFF. The CDR3 bases are TGTGCCAGCAGTTACTCGAGCGGGGTAGTACACAATGAGCAGTTCTTC. V is TRBV6-5 and J is TRBJ2-1; 7 bases fit TRBD2. The CDR3 is 16 residues long. Germline V gene lookup returns CDR1 MNHEY and CDR2 SVGAGI. V shed 0 bases, J shed 5 bases, and the junction held 7 bases outside the gene matches.

Only a few counts were recorded for this clonotype. The genes are TRBV6-4 and TRBJ2-6; TRBD1 matches at 7 bases. This CDR3 spans 15 amino acids. CDR1 MRHNA and CDR2 SNTAGT come from the germline V gene. The V and J ends lost 4 bases and 2 bases, in that order; junction bases with no gene match: 2. The CDR3 bases are TGTGCCAGCAGTGGAGGGGGCGCTGGGGCCAACGTCCTGACTTTC. Protein: CASSGGGAGANVLTF.

V gene TRBV9 combines with J gene TRBJ2-7; D gene unclear. The germline gives CDR1 SGDLS, CDR2 YYNGEE. The ends were cut back, 0 bases at V and 2 bases at J, with 12 bases in the middle. This CDR3 contains 15 residues. CDR3 loop: CASSVAPDPTYEQYF. The CDR3 coding sequence is TGTGCCAGCAGCGTAGCCCCGGACCCAACCTACGAGCAGTACTTC.

This clonotype was counted a single time. V is TRBV7-2 and J is TRBJ1-3, with 7 bases identical to TRBD1. The CDR3 sequence is 20 residues long. V lost 4 bases, J lost 0 bases, and 18 bases stayed unmatched. Germline V gene data show CDR1 as SGHTA and CDR2 as FQGNSA. Here the CDR3 DNA reads TGTGCCAGCAGCTGGGACAGTACGGAGTGGGTCGGGGACTCTGGAAACACCATATATTTT. This gives the protein CASSWDSTEWVGDSGNTIYF.

This clonotype was observed a few times. This chain connects TRBV6-6 to TRBJ2-2; a weak D match, TRBD2 (6 bases). Per the germline V gene, CDR1 is MNHNY and CDR2 is SVGAGI (reference sequence). The CDR3 length is 15 residues. V was clipped by 7 bases and J by 1 base, with 13 bases between them. The CDR3 loop reads CASTDTSRNTGELFF. In DNA, the CDR3 is TGTGCCAGCACCGATACTAGCCGGAACACCGGGGAGCTGTTTTTT.

This clonotype has a handful of counts. The V and J genes are TRBV7-9 and TRBJ2-5; D perhaps matches TRBD2 (5 bases). CDR3 length: 17 residues. CDR1 SEHNR and CDR2 FQNEAQ come from the germline V gene (reference sequence). Trimming stripped 5 bases from V and 5 bases from J, with 24 bases between. For the CDR3, the DNA is TGTGCCAGCAGCGACGACTATCGGGGATTAACGACGGAGACCCAGTACTTC. It encodes CASSDDYRGLTTETQYF.

The rearrangement links TRBV18 to TRBJ2-3, with 10 bases that match TRBD2. The germline CDR1 and CDR2 sequences are KGHSH and LQKENI. Unmatched junction bases numbered 3, after V lost 0 bases and J lost 0 bases. This CDR3 contains 17 residues. CDR3 region: CASSPPDSGGSTDTQYF. CDR3 sequence (DNA): TGTGCCAGCTCACCACCTGATAGCGGGGGGAGCACAGATACGCAGTATTTT.

This chain connects TRBV27 to TRBJ2-5, with 9 bases matching TRBD1. The germline V gene encodes CDR1 MNHEY and CDR2 SMNVEV (reference sequence). J gave up 5 bases and V 8 bases, and 9 bases lay outside the gene matches. This CDR3 has 14 amino acids. CDR3 protein: CASGPGQGLETQYF. DNA of the CDR3: TGTGCCAGCGGCCCGGGACAGGGATTGGAGACCCAGTACTTC.

CDR3 DNA sequence: TGCAGTGCTAGACCCGACAGGGGTGTAGGCAATCAGCCCCAGCATTTT. Translation: CSARPDRGVGNQPQHF. The gene calls are TRBV20-1 and TRBJ1-5, with TRBD1 matching 8 bases. The V and J ends lost 2 bases and 2 bases, in that order; junction bases with no gene match: 8. The CDR3 totals 16 residues. In germline, CDR1 is DFQATT, CDR2 SNEGSKA (reference sequence).

This clonotype turned up a few times. CDR3 DNA sequence: TGTGCCAGCAGCTTTCAGGGCTCCCCTGTTTCACCCCTCCACTTT. Amino acids: CASSFQGSPVSPLHF. The gene calls are TRBV7-8 and TRBJ1-6; possibly TRBD1 for D (5 bases). Germline values: CDR1 SGHVS, CDR2 FQNEAQ. The CDR3 is 15 residues long. V was shortened by 3 bases and J by 9 bases, with 15 bases between the two germline ends.

This clonotype was observed a handful of times. The chain recombines TRBV6-5 with TRBJ2-1; either TRBD1 or TRBD2 may fit D (5 bases each). CDR1 is MNHEY, CDR2 SVGAGI, per germline. The CDR3 has 15 amino acids. Between the trimmed V and J ends, which lost 0 bases and 8 bases, there was a span of 14 bases. Written as DNA, the CDR3 is TGTGCCAGCAGTTACTCGACGGGGCCCAGGGATGAGCAGTTCTTC. The encoded protein is CASSYSTGPRDEQFF.

This clonotype was seen many times. This chain joins TRBV7-2 and TRBJ2-3, with TRBD2 matching 7 bases. Germline CDR1 and CDR2: SGHTA and FQGNSA. CDR3 length equals 17 residues. Trimming took 5 bases from V and 6 from J; bases not matched to a gene: 17. This CDR3 reads CASSPLGGVLRGDTQYF. The CDR3 DNA reads as TGTGCCAGCAGCCCACTTGGGGGGGTGCTGCGGGGGGATACGCAGTATTTT.

The gene calls are TRBV7-6 and TRBJ1-1; possible D gene TRBD1, 6 bases. Trimming shortened V by 7 bases and J by 0 bases, and 15 bases separated the two germline ends. CDR3 size: 15 residues. From germline, CDR1 is SGHVS and CDR2 FNYEAQ. For the CDR3, the DNA is TGTGCCAGCATTGACAGGAGAAACATGAACACTGAAGCTTTCTTT. This gives the protein CASIDRRNMNTEAFF.

The gene calls are TRBV27 and TRBJ2-3; 7 nucleotides match TRBD2. The CDR3 is 15 residues long. CDR1 is MNHEY and CDR2 is SMNVEV in the germline V gene (reference sequence). Germline trimming cut 9 bases from V and 2 bases from J; bases unmatched to any gene: 11. CDR3 in amino acids: CARIQRGALTDTQYF. DNA for the CDR3: TGTGCCAGGATTCAGCGGGGCGCCCTCACAGATACGCAGTATTTT.

The rearrangement links TRBV6-6 to TRBJ2-3; either TRBD1 or TRBD2 may fit D (6 bases each). The CDR3 has 17 amino acids. Per the germline V gene, CDR1 is MNHNY and CDR2 is SVGAGI (reference sequence). Deletions cut 0 bases from V and 3 bases from J, with 16 bases between. The CDR3 here is CASSYSPRGRRTDTQYF. The CDR3, as DNA: TGTGCCAGCAGTTACTCGCCACGGGGGCGCAGGACAGATACGCAGTATTTT.

This chain connects TRBV3-1 to TRBJ2-6; possibly TRBD2 for D (6 bases). Germline-derived CDR1 and CDR2 are LGHDT and YNNKEL (reference sequence). V shed 4 bases and J shed 13 bases, with 23 bases lying between them. This CDR3 spans 16 amino acids. The DNA of the CDR3 is TGTGCCAGCAGCCTCGAGGCCGCCGGGTCGGAGGGAGTCCTGACTTTC. The encoded protein is CASSLEAAGSEGVLTF.

The CDR3 protein is CASNGGEETQYF. As DNA, the CDR3 is TGTGCCAGCAACGGGGGAGAAGAGACCCAGTACTTC. The chain has TRBV12-3 or TRBV12-4 and TRBJ2-5; a possible D gene is TRBD2 (6 bases). Between the trimmed V and J ends, which lost 7 bases and 3 bases, there was a span of 9 bases. There are 12 residues in the CDR3.

The chain has TRBV3-1 and TRBJ2-2; TRBD2 aligns across 8 bases. The germline CDR1 and CDR2 sequences are LGHDT and YNNKEL (reference sequence). The ends lost 1 base at V and 3 bases at J; junction bases unmatched: 7. This CDR3 has 17 residues. The CDR3 coding sequence is TGTGCCAGCAGCCAAGGGATAGCGGGGCTAGACACCGGGGAGCTGTTTTTT. This translates into CASSQGIAGLDTGELFF.

This chain joins TRBV29-1 and TRBJ2-2, with D tentatively TRBD1 (6 bases). Trimming cost V 5 bases and J 1 base, with 8 bases left between them. This CDR3 is built from 13 residues. Germline V gives CDR1 SQVTM, CDR2 ANQGSEA. The CDR3 sequence is CSVRTVNTGELFF. The CDR3 nucleotides read TGCAGCGTTAGGACAGTGAACACCGGGGAGCTGTTTTTT.

This clonotype was detected only a few times. The chain is built from TRBV6-1 and TRBJ2-7, with D perhaps matching TRBD1 (6 bases). The CDR3 sequence is 15 residues long. Deletions cut 5 bases from V and 1 base from J, with 15 bases between. Germline V lookup: CDR1 MNHNS, CDR2 SASEGT. The chain's CDR3 is CASSYWTEISYEQYF. In DNA form, the CDR3 reads TGTGCCAGCAGTTATTGGACAGAGATATCCTACGAGCAGTACTTC.